Described below is a single TCR beta chain sequence and its context. Its antigen is as yet unknown. The source of the sample is a study of beta chain features in type 1 diabetes. On average, the one heparinised blood draw given by each donor was about 100 mL. The investigators reverse transcribed all of the isolated RNA, so they sequenced expressed TCRB transcripts. Profiling relied on immunoSEQ multiplex PCR, and the TCRdb table lists in-frame clones only, not all of them. The sample lists about 230,000 clones; about 10% were seen once. Findings and caveats of the study: Naive, central memory and Treg TCRB repertoires seemed to resemble each other more closely in patients than they did in healthy donors. Shorter TCRB CDR3s, moderately but significantly so, marked every one of the four CD4+ subsets in Type 1 diabetes patients. Reads derived from cDNA could over-represent cells showing high TCR expression.

Trimming cost V 1 base and J 1 base, with 13 bases left between them. CDR3 length: 16 residues. CDR1 and CDR2 (germline): SGHDN, FVKESK. V is TRBV14 and J is TRBJ1-1; no clear D. Input material: naive CD4+ T cells from blood. The sequence came from a woman under 30 in good health. This CDR3 is CASSQVPQRENTEAFF. In DNA, the CDR3 is TGTGCCAGCAGCCAAGTCCCCCAGCGGGAGAACACTGAAGCTTTCTTT.